Below are 28 T cell receptor beta chains sequenced from a single sample in a study of T cell clones after liver transplantation (dated by TCRdb to about 2019). The library was prepared using the immunoSEQ multiplex PCR assay. TCRdb took this table from immuneACCESS and kept in-frame rearrangements with V and J called. Such tables lack part of the clones; where checked against another copy, unresolved V genes explain under half of the gap, and the rest is unexplained. The sample table shows approximately 70,000 clones, and around 84% are seen once. The ten top clones hold over 2% of the sample. The sample was CD4+ T cells from blood, taken 48 to 50 months after liver transplant. The receptors were sampled from a human patient who received a liver transplant. After a transplant, some T cells may be the graft donor's own cells.

The rearrangement uses TRBV11-2 and TRBJ2-3; D possibly corresponds to TRBD1 (6 bases). V was cut by 0 bases and J by 3 bases, with 13 bases left in between. The CDR3 spans 16 residues. Germline V gene lookup returns CDR1 SGHAT and CDR2 FQNNGV. CDR3 DNA sequence: TGTGCCAGCAGCTTAGATATGGGGGCCATAACAGATACGCAGTATTTT. This gives the protein CASSLDMGAITDTQYF.

This clone was counted between two and nine times. The gene calls are TRBV28 and TRBJ1-3; D is unclear. Germline loops: CDR1 MDHEN, CDR2 SYDVKM. The CDR3 is 12 amino acids. V was shortened by 4 bases and J by 5 bases, with 6 bases between the two germline ends. CDR3: CASSYLRNTIYF. CDR3 coding DNA: TGTGCCAGCAGTTATTTGAGAAACACCATATATTTT.

The rearrangement uses TRBV28 and TRBJ2-7; 9 nucleotides agree with TRBD2. The CDR3 length is 13 residues. The ends lost 4 bases at V and 6 bases at J; junction bases unmatched: 4. CDR1 and CDR2 from the germline V gene are MDHEN and SYDVKM. CDR3 in amino acids: CASSSLLAGEQYF. CDR3 in DNA: TGTGCCAGCAGTTCCCTACTAGCGGGCGAGCAGTACTTC.

The V and J genes are TRBV28 and TRBJ2-1; the D call may be TRBD1 or TRBD2 (5 bases each). The CDR3 length is 15 residues. Germline CDR1 MDHEN, CDR2 SYDVKM. Trimming took 3 bases from V and 10 from J, leaving 19 bases between them. The CDR3 reads CASSFPLAGGSEQFF. CDR3 nucleotides: TGTGCCAGCAGTTTCCCGCTAGCTGGGGGAAGCGAGCAGTTCTTC.

A single count supports this clone. The genes are TRBV21-1 and TRBJ2-1; the D call of TRBD2 is as the table states it, not checked on the DNA. TRBV21-1 is a pseudogene. The CDR3 is made up of 16 amino acids. This chain's CDR3 is CASSKVVTSGHNEQFF. The CDR3 region has the DNA TGTGCCAGCAGCAAAGTTGTGACTAGCGGACACAATGAGCAGTTCTTC.

The V call is TRBV6-1, the J call TRBJ2-2; TRBD2 aligns across 9 bases. Trimming took 2 bases from V and 7 from J; bases not matched to a gene: 5. There are 15 residues in the CDR3. Per germline, CDR1 MNHNS and CDR2 SASEGT. The CDR3 DNA reads TGTGCCAGCAGTGAAAGGCGGGAGGGCCGCGGGGAGCTGTTTTTT. Its translation is CASSERREGRGELFF.

V and J are TRBV27 and TRBJ2-7; D possibly corresponds to TRBD1 (6 bases). V was clipped by 0 bases and J by 0 bases, with 12 bases between them. This CDR3 is built from 16 residues. Germline CDR1 is MNHEY and CDR2 is SMNVEV (reference sequence). CDR3 sequence: CASSLSVTGPSYEQYF. DNA for the CDR3: TGTGCCAGCAGTTTATCGGTGACAGGACCCTCCTACGAGCAGTACTTC.

CDR3 amino acids: CASSLDTSGGTDTQYF. Written as DNA, the CDR3 is TGTGCCAGCAGCTTAGATACTAGCGGGGGCACAGATACGCAGTATTTT. The chain carries TRBV11-2 and TRBJ2-3; TRBD2 matches at 10 bases. The germline V gene has CDR1 SGHAT and CDR2 FQNNGV. V shed 0 bases and J 1 base; nucleotides not matched to a gene: 1. The CDR3 consists of 16 residues.

This clone was seen just once. V usage is TRBV6-6 and J usage is TRBJ2-1; maybe TRBD1 (5 bases). The CDR3 loop spans 13 amino acids. Germline assignment: CDR1 MNHNY and CDR2 SVGAGI (reference sequence). The V end lost 6 bases, the J end lost 7 bases, and 13 bases lay between the germline ends. The CDR3 DNA is TGTGCCAGCAGCAAGGGGTTACAAAATGAGCAGTTCTTC. Translating gives CASSKGLQNEQFF.

This clone has a single count. This chain links TRBV5-4 with TRBJ2-5; 7 bases fit TRBD2. Germline V gene sequence: CDR1 SGHNT, CDR2 YYREEE (reference sequence). After removal of 5 bases from V and 1 base from J, the junction contained 5 bases not matched to a gene. This CDR3 spans 14 amino acids. DNA for the CDR3: TGTGCCAGCAGGTCGAGCGGGGCCCAAGAGACCCAGTACTTC. Encoded protein: CASRSSGAQETQYF.

V is TRBV4-3 and J is TRBJ1-1; D is unresolved. With 1 base removed from V and 3 bases from J, the gap between germline ends came to 6 bases. Germline CDR1 is LGHNA and CDR2 is YSLEER. The CDR3 has 13 amino acids. The CDR3 loop is CASSQVEDTEAFF. Here the CDR3 DNA reads TGCGCCAGCAGCCAAGTGGAAGACACTGAAGCTTTCTTT.

The rearrangement joins TRBV11-2 to TRBJ1-4; 7 bases map to TRBD1. CDR3 size: 15 residues. Trimming cost V 5 bases and J 5 bases; bases outside gene matches: 8. In germline, CDR1 is SGHAT, CDR2 FQNNGV. For the CDR3, the DNA is TGTGCCAGCAGCCCCTTCGGGACAGCGAATGAAAAACTGTTTTTT. Translating gives CASSPFGTANEKLFF. Supplemented by reference TRBV11-2 and TRBJ1-4, the full variable domain reads EAGVAQSPRYKIIEKRQSVAFWCNPISGHATLYWYQQILGQGPKLLIQFQNNGVVDDSQLPKDRFSAERLKGVDSTLKIQPAKLEDSAVYLCASSPFGTANEKLFFGSGTQLSVL.

The chain carries TRBV4-3 and TRBJ2-1, with TRBD2 identical over 7 bases. CDR1 is LGHNA, CDR2 YSLEER, per germline. This CDR3 has 15 amino acids. With V trimmed by 2 bases and J by 6 bases, 7 bases remained unmatched. The CDR3 DNA is TGCGCCAGCAGCCAATTGGGGGGGGTCCGCAATGAGCAGTTCTTC. Its translation: CASSQLGGVRNEQFF.

The chain recombines TRBV7-2 with TRBJ2-5, with TRBD2 identical over 10 bases. The V segment lost 5 bases and the J segment 0 bases; nucleotides outside the gene matches: 6. Germline CDR1 is SGHTA and CDR2 is FQGNSA. There are 16 residues in the CDR3. The CDR3 reads CASSQGTSVNQETQYF. The CDR3 DNA reads TGTGCCAGCAGCCAAGGGACTAGCGTGAACCAAGAGACCCAGTACTTC.

This clone was seen once. The genes are TRBV4-3 and TRBJ1-4; D is ambiguous. Trimming removed 0 bases from V and 0 bases from J, with 14 bases in between. The CDR3 length is 18 residues. Germline V lookup: CDR1 LGHNA, CDR2 YSLEER. The CDR3 sequence is CASSQDVGLSATNEKLFF. In DNA, the CDR3 is TGCGCCAGCAGCCAAGACGTCGGACTATCCGCAACTAATGAAAAACTGTTTTTT.

The chain has TRBV12-5 and TRBJ1-3, with D tentatively TRBD1 (5 bases). The germline V and J ends were trimmed by 6 bases and 0 bases, with 15 bases remaining between them. Germline CDR1 reads LGHNT; CDR2 reads FRNRAP. This CDR3 has 16 amino acids. The CDR3 region is CASGNTGTYSGNTIYF. The CDR3 coding sequence is TGTGCTAGTGGAAACACAGGTACCTACTCTGGAAACACCATATATTTT.

J is TRBJ2-3 and V is TRBV5-6; maybe TRBD2 (7 bases). Germline V gene data show CDR1 as SGHDT and CDR2 as YYEEEE. Trimming shortened V by 6 bases and J by 2 bases, and 13 bases separated the two germline ends. The CDR3 spans 14 residues. DNA of the CDR3: TGTGCCAGCACCGGGGGGCGGTTCACAGATACGCAGTATTTT. Protein: CASTGGRFTDTQYF.

V is TRBV5-1 and J is TRBJ2-1; possible D gene TRBD1, 6 bases. Germline V gene sequence: CDR1 SGHRS, CDR2 YFSETQ. There are 15 residues in the CDR3. The V end lost 4 bases, the J end lost 4 bases, and 15 bases lay between the germline ends. The CDR3 nucleotides read TGCGCCAGCAGCCCCCCAATTGGACAGTACAATGAGCAGTTCTTC. Its protein product is CASSPPIGQYNEQFF.

As DNA, the CDR3 is TGTGCCAGCAGCCCCAGACTAGCGGGGGCAATGAACACCGGGGAGCTGTTTTTT. Residues: CASSPRLAGAMNTGELFF. This rearrangement joins TRBV9 to TRBJ2-2; 12 positions agree with TRBD2. Germline CDR1 reads SGDLS; CDR2 reads YYNGEE. With V trimmed by 4 bases and J by 1 base, 8 bases remained unmatched. This CDR3 comprises 18 residues.

The V gene is TRBV6-1, the J gene TRBJ1-4, with D uncertain. The germline V gene encodes CDR1 MNHNS and CDR2 SASEGT. This CDR3 has 12 residues. Trimming left V 2 bases short and J 8 bases short, with 6 bases between. In nucleotides, the CDR3 is TGTGCCAGCAGTGAACTTCGAGAAAAACTGTTTTTT. As protein: CASSELREKLFF.

This clone is labeled as medium-sized. The gene calls are TRBV4-3 and TRBJ2-3; TRBD2 might be the D (5 bases). Germline assignment: CDR1 LGHNA and CDR2 YSLEER. The CDR3 length is 16 residues. The V end lost 5 bases, the J end lost 1 base, and 16 bases lay between the germline ends. CDR3 sequence reads: CASSAGVNRGTDTQYF. The CDR3 DNA is TGCGCCAGCAGCGCGGGCGTAAACCGAGGCACAGATACGCAGTATTTT.

The chain combines TRBV5-6 with TRBJ2-2; tentatively, D is TRBD1 (6 bases). CDR3 length: 14 amino acids. Germline V gives CDR1 SGHDT, CDR2 YYEEEE. V was shortened by 4 bases and J by 6 bases, with 13 bases between the two germline ends. CDR3 coding DNA: TGTGCCAGCAGCGGCGGAAAGGGGGCCGGGGAGCTGTTTTTT. Its protein is CASSGGKGAGELFF. The full variable domain, in which reference TRBV5-6 and TRBJ2-2 provide the parts outside the CDR3, is DAGVTQSPTHLIKTRGQQVTLRCSPKSGHDTVSWYQQALGQGPQFIFQYYEEEERQRGNFPDRFSGHQFPNYSSELNVNALLLGDSALYLCASSGGKGAGELFFGEGSRLTVL.

The chain joins TRBV5-4 to TRBJ2-5; D possibly corresponds to TRBD1 (6 bases). The germline V gene has CDR1 SGHNT and CDR2 YYREEE (reference sequence). Trimming pared 4 bases from V and 1 base from J, leaving 14 bases between. The CDR3 is 15 amino acids. This CDR3 is CASSPKLDSQETQYF. CDR3 DNA sequence: TGTGCCAGCAGCCCCAAACTGGACAGCCAAGAGACCCAGTACTTC.

The chain couples TRBV4-3 to TRBJ1-1, with a tentative D call TRBD1 (6 bases). Germline CDR1 LGHNA, CDR2 YSLEER. The CDR3 consists of 14 residues. V lost 3 bases and J 8 bases, leaving 16 bases between the germline ends. CDR3 residues: CASSHGQSPLEAFF. The CDR3 nucleotides are TGCGCCAGCAGCCATGGACAGAGCCCCCTGGAAGCTTTCTTT.

The rearrangement links TRBV2 to TRBJ1-4; D is perhaps TRBD1 (6 bases). The CDR3 totals 14 residues. Germline assignment: CDR1 SNHLY and CDR2 FYNNEI. V was shortened by 5 bases and J by 5 bases, with 12 bases between the two germline ends. The CDR3 coding sequence is TGTGCCAGCAGTCCCCGGGACACAAATGAAAAACTGTTTTTT. Translated, it gives CASSPRDTNEKLFF.

The chain employs TRBV19 and TRBJ1-5; the D gene is possibly TRBD1 (6 bases). Germline values: CDR1 LNHDA, CDR2 SQIVND (reference sequence). CDR3 length: 13 amino acids. V lost 3 bases and J lost 7, with 10 bases in between. Written as DNA, the CDR3 is TGTGCCAGTAGTATCAGGGGTGGGCAGCCCCAGCATTTT. Its protein is CASSIRGGQPQHF. Using reference TRBV19 and TRBJ1-5 for the parts outside the CDR3, the full variable domain is DGGITQSPKYLFRKEGQNVTLSCEQNLNHDAMYWYRQDPGQGLRLIYYSQIVNDFQKGDIAEGYSVSREKKESFPLTVTSAQKNPTAFYLCASSIRGGQPQHFGDGTRLSIL.

This clone is medium-sized. The chain employs TRBV27 and TRBJ1-5, with unresolved D. This CDR3 contains 15 residues. Trimming left V 6 bases short and J 2 bases short, with 14 bases between. Per the germline V gene, CDR1 is MNHEY and CDR2 is SMNVEV (reference sequence). The CDR3: CASRKDGLGNQPQHF. For the CDR3, the DNA is TGTGCCAGCAGAAAAGATGGGTTGGGCAATCAGCCCCAGCATTTT.

J is TRBJ2-3 and V is TRBV7-9; D gene ambiguous. Germline CDR1 SEHNR, CDR2 FQNEAQ (reference sequence). The V end was cut by 4 bases, the J end by 1 base, with 18 bases between. The CDR3 runs 17 residues. The CDR3 region has the DNA TGTGCCAGCAGCTACAAGACCCAGCGAAGGGGCACAGATACGCAGTATTTT. This translates into CASSYKTQRRGTDTQYF.